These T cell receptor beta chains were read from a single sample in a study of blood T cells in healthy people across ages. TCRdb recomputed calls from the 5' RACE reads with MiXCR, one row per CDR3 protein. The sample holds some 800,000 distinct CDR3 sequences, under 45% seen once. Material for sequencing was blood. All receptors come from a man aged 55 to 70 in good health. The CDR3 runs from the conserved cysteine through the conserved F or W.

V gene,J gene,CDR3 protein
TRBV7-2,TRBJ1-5,CASSGGRYSNQPQHF
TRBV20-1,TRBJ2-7,CSAIGVSGDSSYEQYF
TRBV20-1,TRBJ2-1,CSAIHGTDDNEQFF
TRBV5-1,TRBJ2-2,CASSPAGTGNTGELFF
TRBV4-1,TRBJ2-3,CASSQVSAKGSDTQYF
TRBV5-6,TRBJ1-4,CACSSTGGNEKLFF
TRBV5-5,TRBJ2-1,CASSTDRGEAYNEQFF
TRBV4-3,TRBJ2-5,CASSLTPKRQETQYF
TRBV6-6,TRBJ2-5,CASSYSSTPGETQYF
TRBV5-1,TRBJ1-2,CASSLEAAHGYTF
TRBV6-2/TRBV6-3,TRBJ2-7,CASSGRVPSYEQYF
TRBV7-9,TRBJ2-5,CASSSSGSQETQYF
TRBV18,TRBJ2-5,CASSYGTRTQETQYF
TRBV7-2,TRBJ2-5,CASSLRGSGVGEQYF
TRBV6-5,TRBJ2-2,CASSYSGRGVPGELFF
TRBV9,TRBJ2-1,CASSSPTSVYNEQFF
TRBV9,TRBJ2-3,CASSAGQAGDTQYF
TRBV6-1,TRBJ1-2,CANSTRDRGTLGYGYTF
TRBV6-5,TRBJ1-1,CASSGPGLPNTEAFF
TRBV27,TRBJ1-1,CASSFRQGTIEAFF
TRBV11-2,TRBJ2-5,CASSQNRGEQYF
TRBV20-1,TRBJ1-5,CSARPNPGNQPQHF
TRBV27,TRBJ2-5,CASSATAPGTQYF
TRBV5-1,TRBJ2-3,CASSPDSASGVQYF
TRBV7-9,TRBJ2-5,CASSLELPTIQETQYF
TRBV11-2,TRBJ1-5,CASSLGTGPGQPQHF
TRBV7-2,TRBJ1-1,CASSTEGQGMNTEAFF
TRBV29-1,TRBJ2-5,CSVAIRDSYNEQYF
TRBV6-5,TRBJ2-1,CASSNDRGSDEQFF
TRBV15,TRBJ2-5,CATSREAKETLYF
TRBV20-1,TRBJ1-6,CSARQRGPYNSPLHF
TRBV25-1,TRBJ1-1,CASTGQGNTEAFF
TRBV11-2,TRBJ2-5,CASSYRLSASGGNEQYF
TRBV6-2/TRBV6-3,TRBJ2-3,CASSDDRVNLADTQYF
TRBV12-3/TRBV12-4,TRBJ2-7,CASSTGQFYEQYF
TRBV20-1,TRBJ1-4,CSARVGSLTGEKLFF
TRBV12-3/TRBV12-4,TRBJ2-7,CASSLSAGASEQYF
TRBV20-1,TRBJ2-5,CSAWTVEETQYF
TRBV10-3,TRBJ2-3,CAISESGFDTQYF
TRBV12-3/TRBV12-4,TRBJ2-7,CASSPILGVYNEQYF
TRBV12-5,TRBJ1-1,CASGPPRATVNEAFF